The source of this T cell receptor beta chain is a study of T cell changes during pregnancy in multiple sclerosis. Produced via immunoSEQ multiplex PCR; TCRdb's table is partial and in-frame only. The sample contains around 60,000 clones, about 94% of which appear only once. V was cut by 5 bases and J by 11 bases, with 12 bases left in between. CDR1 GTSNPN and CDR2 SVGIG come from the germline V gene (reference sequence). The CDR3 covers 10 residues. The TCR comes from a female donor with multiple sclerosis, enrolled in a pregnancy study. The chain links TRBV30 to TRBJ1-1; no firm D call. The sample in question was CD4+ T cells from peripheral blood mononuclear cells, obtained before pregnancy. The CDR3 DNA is TGTGCCTGGGCCGATGAGATCGCTTTCTTT. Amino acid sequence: CAWADEIAFF.